This TCR beta chain originates from a study of cytomegalovirus exposure and HLA in healthy donors. V lost 4 bases to trimming and J lost 7 bases, with 14 bases between them. Per germline, CDR1 MNHEY and CDR2 SMNVEV (reference sequence). This CDR3 spans 13 amino acids. As regards this clone: Its target is unknown.

Overall study results and limits: Among the CMV-associated chains, a few were confirmed in vitro as specific for CMV antigens. The dataset shows that most TCR sequences were rare, while some public TCRs occurred in many donors.

The PCR was carried out with 60 Vbeta primers and 13 Jbeta primers. Assay: immunoSEQ multiplex PCR; the TCRdb copy retains only in-frame clones and omits some. The listing contains 60,000 to 70,000 clones. The sample was PBMCs. This TCR came from a boy between 10 and 17 years old in good health and CMV-seronegative. V is TRBV27 and J is TRBJ2-7; perhaps TRBD2 as D (5 bases). This CDR3 is CASSWAPTGEQYF. In DNA form, the CDR3 reads TGTGCCAGCAGTTGGGCCCCCACGGGAGAGCAGTACTTC.